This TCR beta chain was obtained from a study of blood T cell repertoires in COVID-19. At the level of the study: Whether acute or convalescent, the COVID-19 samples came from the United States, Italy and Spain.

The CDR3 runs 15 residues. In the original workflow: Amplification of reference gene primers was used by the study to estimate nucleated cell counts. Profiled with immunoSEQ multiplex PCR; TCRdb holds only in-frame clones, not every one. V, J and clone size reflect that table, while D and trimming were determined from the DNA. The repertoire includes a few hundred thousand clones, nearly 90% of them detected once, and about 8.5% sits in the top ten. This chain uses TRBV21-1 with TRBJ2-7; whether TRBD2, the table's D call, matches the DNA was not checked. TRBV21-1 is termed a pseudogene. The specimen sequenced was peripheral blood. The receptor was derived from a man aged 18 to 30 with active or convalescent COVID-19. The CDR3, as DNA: TGTGCCAGCAGCAGCGGCGCGGGGCCCTCCTACGAGCAGTACTTC. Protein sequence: CASSSGAGPSYEQYF.